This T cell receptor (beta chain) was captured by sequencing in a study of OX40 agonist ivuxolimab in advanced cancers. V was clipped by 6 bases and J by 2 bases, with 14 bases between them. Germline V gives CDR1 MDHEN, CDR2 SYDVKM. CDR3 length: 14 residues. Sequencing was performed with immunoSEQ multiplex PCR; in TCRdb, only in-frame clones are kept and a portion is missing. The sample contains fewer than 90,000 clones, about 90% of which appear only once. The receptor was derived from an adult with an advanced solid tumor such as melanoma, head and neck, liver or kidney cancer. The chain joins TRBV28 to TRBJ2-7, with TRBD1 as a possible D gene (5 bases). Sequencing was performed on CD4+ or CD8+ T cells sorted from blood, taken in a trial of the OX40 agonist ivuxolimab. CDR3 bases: TGTGCCAGCAGAACGCCTGCAGGGACCTACGAGCAGTACTTC. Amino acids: CASRTPAGTYEQYF.